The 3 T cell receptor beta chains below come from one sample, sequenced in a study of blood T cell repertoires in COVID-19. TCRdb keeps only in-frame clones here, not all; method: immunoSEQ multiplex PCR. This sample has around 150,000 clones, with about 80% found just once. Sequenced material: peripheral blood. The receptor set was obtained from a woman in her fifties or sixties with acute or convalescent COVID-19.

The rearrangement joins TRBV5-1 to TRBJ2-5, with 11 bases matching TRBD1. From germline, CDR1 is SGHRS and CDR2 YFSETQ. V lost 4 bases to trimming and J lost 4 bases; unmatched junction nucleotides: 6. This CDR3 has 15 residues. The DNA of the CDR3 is TGCGCCAGCAGCATCGGGACAGGGGGGAGAGAGACCCAGTACTTC. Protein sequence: CASSIGTGGRETQYF.

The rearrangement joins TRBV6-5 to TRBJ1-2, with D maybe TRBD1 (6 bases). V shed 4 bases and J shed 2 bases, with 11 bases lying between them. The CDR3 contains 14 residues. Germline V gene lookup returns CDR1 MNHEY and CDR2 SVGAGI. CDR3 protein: CASSFWQGNYGYTF. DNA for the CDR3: TGTGCCAGCAGTTTTTGGCAGGGGAACTATGGCTACACCTTC.

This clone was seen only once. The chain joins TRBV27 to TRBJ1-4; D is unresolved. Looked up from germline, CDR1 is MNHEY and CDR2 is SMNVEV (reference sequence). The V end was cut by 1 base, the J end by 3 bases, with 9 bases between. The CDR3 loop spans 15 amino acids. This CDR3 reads CASSLWAGSNEKLFF. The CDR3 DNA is TGTGCCAGCAGTTTATGGGCAGGTTCTAATGAAAAACTGTTTTTT.